This is a list of T cell receptor beta chains from one sample in a study of CXCR3-negative and CXCR3-positive naive CD8 T cells. From the 5' RACE reads, TCRdb lists one entry per CDR3 protein and no DNA. The sample includes about 150,000 distinct CDR3 sequences. The sample consisted of naive CXCR3+ CD8+ T cells from blood. Receptors were obtained from a human donor in good health. Some clones in this sample may be carry-over from other donors' samples. CDR3s include the opening cysteine and the closing phenylalanine or tryptophan.

V,J,CDR3
TRBV5-1,TRBJ2-1,CASSLAGNEQFF
TRBV19,TRBJ1-6,CASSEGDGLYSPLHF
TRBV7-6,TRBJ1-1,CASSSGKYTEAFF
TRBV9,TRBJ1-1,CASSEGALTEAFF
TRBV28,TRBJ1-4,CASSLGYTEEKLFF
TRBV20-1,TRBJ2-5,CSARDLGEAEETQYF
TRBV28,TRBJ2-7,CASSFFTPSYEQYF
TRBV12-3/TRBV12-4,TRBJ2-1,CASSQSSGRARNEQFF
TRBV5-1,TRBJ2-7,CASSLVPDYEQYF
TRBV28,TRBJ2-3,CASSLSFEGSTDTQYF
TRBV4-2,TRBJ2-7,CASSQVGQDNSYEQYF
TRBV19,TRBJ1-5,CASVRAGWAQPQHF
TRBV15,TRBJ2-3,CATSEISTDTQYF
TRBV4-1,TRBJ2-7,CASSQAITGSYEQYF
TRBV29-1,TRBJ2-7,CSVEDRSGGPYEQYF
TRBV5-1,TRBJ1-5,CASSWAGGSNQPQHF
TRBV12-3/TRBV12-4,TRBJ2-7,CASSFSQGTYEQYF
TRBV6-4,TRBJ2-1,CASSEGGGNNEQFF
TRBV28,TRBJ2-7,CASSSIGTGAYEQYF
TRBV7-9,TRBJ2-7,CASSSPFSYEQYF
TRBV12-3/TRBV12-4,TRBJ1-2,CASSLSGADPLGGYTF
TRBV28,TRBJ2-7,CASSYRGGGDEQYF
TRBV28,TRBJ2-5,CASGYRGNGETQYF
TRBV4-3,TRBJ2-7,CASSPSVGGYEQYF
TRBV7-7,TRBJ2-2,CASSLGTGTVETGELFF
TRBV4-2,TRBJ2-1,CASSQALTGSAWNEQFF
TRBV19,TRBJ2-1,CASSIGSYNEQFF
TRBV7-9,TRBJ1-4,CASSYLATNEKLFF
TRBV2,TRBJ1-5,CASSDLSSDNQPQHF
TRBV28,TRBJ2-1,CASNLAAIAHNEQFF
TRBV20-1,TRBJ2-7,CSARDKGPTGYEQYF
TRBV6-5,TRBJ2-1,CASSSGSGNEQFF
TRBV7-9,TRBJ2-7,CASSPVGVGFPSGEQYF
TRBV7-6,TRBJ2-2,CASSLGFAGGDDSGTGELFF
TRBV7-9,TRBJ2-5,CASSLGGNRAETQYF
TRBV12-5,TRBJ1-1,CASGLGDSYTEAFF
TRBV9,TRBJ2-7,CASSNPDRFPDEQYF
TRBV5-1,TRBJ2-7,CASSLQDSVTYEQYF
TRBV2,TRBJ2-1,CASQGRGLAENVEQFF
TRBV5-1,TRBJ2-1,CASSFDGGNDEQFF